This T cell receptor (beta chain) stems from a study of blood T cells in healthy people across ages. Findings of the study overall: Both higher diversity and more naive CD4+ cells marked long-lived donors when set against aged donors. Investigators viewed diversity estimates from one million T cells as underestimates, the study reported.

Concerning this clonotype itself: The antigen remains unidentified.

A sample-barcoded 5' primer and a J-beta primer mix were used in a second PCR of roughly 7 to 12 cycles. TCRdb reprocessed the 5' RACE reads with MiXCR, giving one entry per CDR3 protein. The data contain over a million distinct CDR3 sequences, approximately 59% of them seen just once; the ten biggest clones take up over 6.5%. This CDR3 region has 16 residues. Trimming removed 1 base at V and 4 bases at J, with 16 bases between. Germline V gives CDR1 DFQATT, CDR2 SNEGSKA (reference sequence). The sequence was collected from a man aged 18 to 30 in good health. The chain combines TRBV20-1 with TRBJ1-4; perhaps TRBD1 as D (6 bases). Sequenced sample: blood. The CDR3 region is CSARGPDRGSNEKLFF. The DNA of the CDR3 is TGCAGTGCTAGAGGTCCGGATAGGGGGAGTAATGAAAAACTGTTTTTT.